The sequence of this TCR beta chain was determined in a study of T-cell reconstitution after alpha-beta-depleted transplantation in children (dated by TCRdb to the mid-2010s). Regarding the research as a whole: Using TCR repertoire profiling, the study quantitatively followed how T-cell immune reconstitution unfolded in children after TCRalphabeta/CD19-depleted allogeneic hematopoietic cell transplantation. On the study overall, not on this receptor specifically: In some patients, high TCRbeta diversity at day 60 was attributed to recipient T cells and intrathymic progenitors that had survived conditioning. Apparently early alphabetaT-cell count recovery about two months after transplant reportedly relied on only several hundred rapidly expanded clones derived from non-depleted graft cells. Over subsequent months, a decline in hyperexpanded clone frequencies was noted, and after one year, T-cell counts and TCRbeta diversity were mostly ascribed to newly produced T cells.

At least ten counts were recorded for this clonotype. The specificity of this receptor is unknown. No much larger clone exists at a distance of one base, and base qualities are not known. The protocol used for the library was PCR. The sample was run on an Illumina HiSeq 2500. TCR libraries were prepared with molecular barcoding, using unique molecular identifiers to normalize TCRbeta repertoire quantification. The public reads were reanalyzed by TCRdb: fastp trimming at Q25, MiXCR alignment, in-frame beta chains only. Entries that share a CDR3 protein sequence are merged under the most common genes and DNA. The sample includes under 300,000 distinct CDR3 sequences, with 11% observed a single time. Around a quarter of the sample rests with the top ten. The CDR3 holds 13 amino acids from the cysteine to the phenylalanine. The read is trimmed to its CDR3 DNA, 39 bases read in frame from base 1. V loses 2 bases, J loses 2 bases, and the germline ends lie 6 bases apart. The germline V gene encodes CDR1 MNHNS and CDR2 SASEGT.

The sample's treatment or condition label, decoded: allogeneic hematopoietic cell transplantation with graft depleted of TCRalphabeta T cells and CD19 B cells. Transplant recipients were children who received TCRalphabeta/CD19-depleted allogeneic hematopoietic cell grafts. The rearranged chain carries TRBV6-1 and TRBJ1-2; confidence is insufficient to name the D gene. The receptor was derived from a male patient aged 2-10 years who had a stem cell transplant for chronic granulomatous disease, so the T cells may come from the graft donor. Sequenced here: peripheral blood, sampled 180 days after TCRalphabeta/CD19-depleted stem cell transplant. This receptor carries the CDR3 CASSERKNYGYTF. The nucleotide sequence is TGTGCCAGCAGTGAACGAAAAAACTATGGCTACACCTTC.